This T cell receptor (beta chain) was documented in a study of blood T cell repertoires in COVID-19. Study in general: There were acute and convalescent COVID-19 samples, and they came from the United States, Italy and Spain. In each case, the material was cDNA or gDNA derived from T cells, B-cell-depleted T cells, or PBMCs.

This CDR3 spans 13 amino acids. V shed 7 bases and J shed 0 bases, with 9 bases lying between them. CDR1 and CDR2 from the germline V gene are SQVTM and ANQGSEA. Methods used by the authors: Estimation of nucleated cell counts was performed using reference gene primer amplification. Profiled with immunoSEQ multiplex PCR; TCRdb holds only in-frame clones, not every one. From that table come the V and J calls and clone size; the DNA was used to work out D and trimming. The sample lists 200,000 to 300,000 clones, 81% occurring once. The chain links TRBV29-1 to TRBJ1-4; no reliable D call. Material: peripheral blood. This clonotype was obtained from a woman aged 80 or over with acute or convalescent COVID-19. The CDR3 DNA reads TGCAGCGGGAGGGCTGCAACTAATGAAAAACTGTTTTTT. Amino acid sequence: CSGRAATNEKLFF.